One sample yielded the 27 T cell receptor beta chains listed below, sequenced in a study of CD4 T cells in relation to SARS-CoV-2 and coronaviruses. What these receptors recognize is not known. Unexposed donor CD4+ T cells date from about 2011-2018, before the COVID-19 pandemic. CD4+ T cells were isolated from the cells after less than 13 days of culture. Some clones are missing from TCRdb's copy, which holds only in-frame ones; the method was immunoSEQ multiplex PCR. Of 15,000 to 20,000 clones in the sample, around 79% were seen once. The specimen was CD4+ T cells from PBMCs, cultured in vitro. These receptors originate from a human donor in good health.

The chain uses TRBV6-1 and TRBJ2-1; D gene ambiguous. This CDR3 has 18 amino acids. Germline loops: CDR1 MNHNS, CDR2 SASEGT. V gave up 2 bases and J gave up 3 bases, with 20 bases separating them. CDR3 region: CASSESPVSRIRYNEQFF. Written as DNA, the CDR3 is TGTGCCAGCAGTGAATCCCCCGTTAGTCGCATACGCTACAATGAGCAGTTCTTC.

The V and J genes are TRBV11-2 and TRBJ2-7; 9 bases match TRBD2. The CDR3 extends over 15 amino acids. Trimming at V came to 5 bases and at J to 3 bases, leaving 8 bases not matched to a gene. Germline CDR1 and CDR2: SGHAT and FQNNGV. The CDR3 nucleotides read TGTGCCAGCAGCCCCTCTTTTAGCGGGGGCTACGAGCAGTACTTC. This encodes CASSPSFSGGYEQYF.

The rearrangement links TRBV19 to TRBJ1-4; the D is unclear. V was cut by 5 bases and J by 0 bases, with 4 bases left in between. The germline CDR1 and CDR2 sequences are LNHDA and SQIVND (reference sequence). This CDR3 has 13 residues. CDR3 in amino acids: CASSGATNEKLFF. CDR3 coding DNA: TGTGCCAGTAGTGGCGCAACTAATGAAAAACTGTTTTTT. The full variable domain, with the rest looked up from reference TRBV19 and TRBJ1-4, is DGGITQSPKYLFRKEGQNVTLSCEQNLNHDAMYWYRQDPGQGLRLIYYSQIVNDFQKGDIAEGYSVSREKKESFPLTVTSAQKNPTAFYLCASSGATNEKLFFGSGTQLSVL.

CDR3 residues: CASSIWTGIHEQFF. The CDR3, as DNA: TGTGCCAGTAGTATATGGACAGGGATCCATGAGCAGTTCTTC. The chain joins TRBV19 to TRBJ2-1; 8 bases are shared with TRBD1. V trimming: 2 bases; J trimming: 8 bases; junction bases outside the gene matches: 5. The CDR3 is 14 residues long. Germline V gene data show CDR1 as LNHDA and CDR2 as SQIVND (reference sequence).

The rearrangement uses TRBV20-1 and TRBJ2-3; D unclear. The CDR3 contains 11 residues. CDR1 is DFQATT and CDR2 is SNEGSKA in the germline V gene (reference sequence). This chain's CDR3 is CRPSNTDTQYF. CDR3 nucleotides: TGCAGGCCCTCCAACACAGATACGCAGTATTTT.

The rearrangement links TRBV9 to TRBJ2-2; unclear D gene. The CDR3 covers 15 residues. Germline loops: CDR1 SGDLS, CDR2 YYNGEE. V lost 7 bases and J 5 bases, leaving 18 bases between the germline ends. The CDR3 region is CASHIAQSWTGELFF. DNA of the CDR3: TGTGCCAGCCACATAGCCCAAAGTTGGACCGGGGAGCTGTTTTTT. Full variable domain (rest looked up from reference TRBV9 and TRBJ2-2): DSGVTQTPKHLITATGQRVTLRCSPRSGDLSVYWYQQSLDQGLQFLIQYYNGEERAKGNILERFSAQQFPDLHSELNLSSLELGDSALYFCASHIAQSWTGELFFGEGSRLTVL.

This clone has a handful of counts. The V gene is TRBV10-1, the J gene TRBJ1-3; D not certain. Germline-derived CDR1 and CDR2 are WNHNN and SYGVQD (reference sequence). The CDR3 is 14 residues long. V gave up 4 bases and J gave up 3 bases, with 10 bases separating them. CDR3 nucleotides: TGCGCCAGCAGTGTCGGGTACCGTGGAAACACCATATATTTT. This gives the protein CASSVGYRGNTIYF.

This rearrangement joins TRBV5-6 to TRBJ2-7, with D unresolved. This CDR3 region has 14 residues. Germline CDR1 reads SGHDT; CDR2 reads YYEEEE. V shed 2 bases and J shed 1 base, with 10 bases lying between them. The CDR3 bases are TGTGCCAGCAGCTTCGGGTTCCGATCCTACGAGCAGTACTTC. Protein: CASSFGFRSYEQYF.

The chain links TRBV5-8 to TRBJ2-7; 9 bases align to TRBD2. From germline, CDR1 is SGHTS and CDR2 YDEGEE. The CDR3 runs 14 residues. V was pared by 2 bases and J by 0 bases, with 0 bases of the junction left unmatched. The CDR3 protein is CASSLLAGSYEQYF. CDR3 bases: TGTGCCAGCAGCTTACTAGCGGGCTCCTACGAGCAGTACTTC.

This chain joins TRBV11-1 and TRBJ2-7; 8 positions match TRBD1. Germline lookup yields CDR1 SGHAT and CDR2 FQDESV (reference sequence). The trim removed 10 bases at V and 5 bases at J, leaving 16 bases unmatched. CDR3 length: 15 residues. The CDR3 nucleotides are TGTGCCACAGGGACAGGTGATTTGGGGGCCCACGAGCAGTACTTC. Protein product: CATGTGDLGAHEQYF.

The CDR3 DNA sequence: TGTGCCAGCAGCACCTTGGACTATGGCTACACCTTC. It translates to CASSTLDYGYTF. The rearrangement links TRBV7-9 to TRBJ1-2, with no clear D. The germline CDR1 and CDR2 sequences are SEHNR and FQNEAQ (reference sequence). This CDR3 contains 12 residues. Trimming pared 5 bases from V and 3 bases from J, leaving 7 bases between.

The chain combines TRBV11-2 with TRBJ2-1; tentative D call: TRBD1 (6 bases). The germline V gene encodes CDR1 SGHAT and CDR2 FQNNGV. The V end was cut by 4 bases, the J end by 9 bases, with 13 bases between. This CDR3 is 13 amino acids long. The CDR3 loop is CASSSGQSGEQFF. The CDR3 DNA reads TGTGCCAGCAGCTCTGGACAGAGCGGTGAGCAGTTCTTC.

The chain uses TRBV13 and TRBJ2-7; D unresolved. The CDR3 consists of 13 residues. Germline loops: CDR1 PRHDT, CDR2 FYEKMQ (reference sequence). V was shortened by 5 bases and J by 1 base, with 9 bases between the two germline ends. CDR3 amino acids: CASSISGSYEQYF. CDR3 sequence (DNA): TGTGCCAGCAGCATTAGTGGGTCCTACGAGCAGTACTTC.

The gene calls are TRBV18 and TRBJ1-1; 8 positions match TRBD1. The J segment lost 1 base and the V segment lost 5 bases, leaving 6 bases of the junction unmatched. Germline lookup yields CDR1 KGHSH and CDR2 LQKENI. This CDR3 has 15 amino acids. CDR3 sequence: CASSSQGQGNTEAFF. The CDR3 bases are TGTGCCAGCTCATCGCAAGGACAGGGGAACACTGAAGCTTTCTTT.

This chain connects TRBV5-4 to TRBJ1-1; 8 positions agree with TRBD1. The V and J ends lost 0 bases and 5 bases, in that order; junction bases with no gene match: 6. Germline CDR1 is SGHNT and CDR2 is YYREEE (reference sequence). The length of the CDR3 is 15 residues. DNA for the CDR3: TGTGCCAGCAGCTTGGATCAGGGGGCGATGACTGAAGCTTTCTTT. Translation gives CASSLDQGAMTEAFF.

V is TRBV5-1 and J is TRBJ1-6; no reliable D call. Germline CDR1 and CDR2: SGHRS and YFSETQ. Trimming stripped 0 bases from V and 0 bases from J, with 10 bases between. The CDR3 is 17 amino acids. CDR3 residues: CASSLGSLSSYNSPLHF. The CDR3 coding sequence is TGCGCCAGCAGCTTGGGCAGCTTATCCTCCTATAATTCACCCCTCCACTTT.

The chain joins TRBV24-1 to TRBJ2-6, with TRBD1 identical over 7 bases. This CDR3 region has 15 residues. The germline CDR1 and CDR2 sequences are KGHDR and SFDVKD. V trimming: 9 bases; J trimming: 0 bases; junction bases outside the gene matches: 4. This CDR3 is CATGDSNSGANVLTF. The DNA of the CDR3 is TGTGCCACCGGGGACAGTAACTCTGGGGCCAACGTCCTGACTTTC.

This clone was picked up a small number of times. V is TRBV3-1 (or the pseudogene TRBV3-2) and J is TRBJ1-1; unclear D gene. V was pared by 0 bases and J by 3 bases, with 8 bases between. The germline CDR1 and CDR2 sequences are LGHDT and YNNKEL (reference sequence). The CDR3 loop spans 14 amino acids. CDR3 residues: CASSQERGDTEAFF. The CDR3 DNA reads as TGTGCCAGCAGCCAAGAGAGAGGTGACACTGAAGCTTTCTTT.

This clone turned up a few times. V gene TRBV9 combines with J gene TRBJ1-2; D not certain. With 5 bases removed from V and 2 bases from J, the gap between germline ends came to 7 bases. The CDR3 covers 12 residues. Germline assignment: CDR1 SGDLS and CDR2 YYNGEE. CDR3 loop: CASRPQNYGYTF. DNA of the CDR3: TGTGCCAGCAGGCCCCAAAACTATGGCTACACCTTC.

This sequence joins TRBV19 and TRBJ2-1; 10 bases agree with TRBD2. The junction had 12 bases not matched to a gene; V was cut back by 7 bases and J by 12 bases. This CDR3 has 14 amino acids. CDR1 and CDR2 (germline): LNHDA, SQIVND (reference sequence). This CDR3 is CASNSASGSDGQFF. The CDR3 nucleotides are TGTGCCAGTAATTCGGCTAGCGGGAGTGATGGGCAGTTCTTC.

V and J are TRBV6-5 and TRBJ1-1, with 8 nucleotides matching TRBD1. The CDR3 has 13 amino acids. Germline values: CDR1 MNHEY, CDR2 SVGAGI. The V segment lost 8 bases and the J segment 7 bases; nucleotides outside the gene matches: 9. CDR3 nucleotide sequence: TGTGCCAGCGATAGGACAGGGACCAGTGAAGCTTTCTTT. It is translated as CASDRTGTSEAFF.

This chain links TRBV9 with TRBJ2-1; 11 bases fit TRBD2. This CDR3 contains 16 residues. Germline V gene sequence: CDR1 SGDLS, CDR2 YYNGEE. V dropped 5 bases and J dropped 4; count of bases not matched to a gene: 8. The CDR3 DNA reads as TGTGCCAGCAGTTCTAGGACTAGCGGGCTGTACAATGAGCAGTTCTTC. As protein: CASSSRTSGLYNEQFF. Full variable domain (missing parts from reference TRBV9 and TRBJ2-1): DSGVTQTPKHLITATGQRVTLRCSPRSGDLSVYWYQQSLDQGLQFLIQYYNGEERAKGNILERFSAQQFPDLHSELNLSSLELGDSALYFCASSSRTSGLYNEQFFGPGTRLTVL.

The J gene is TRBJ1-1, the V gene TRBV5-1; D perhaps matches TRBD1 (5 bases). This CDR3 is 14 amino acids long. V was clipped by 0 bases and J by 5 bases, with 11 bases between them. Germline-derived CDR1 and CDR2 are SGHRS and YFSETQ. The CDR3 loop reads CASSLAGRETEAFF. DNA for the CDR3: TGCGCCAGCAGCTTGGCAGGCAGGGAGACTGAAGCTTTCTTT.

This chain links TRBV18 with TRBJ2-5; D might be TRBD1 or TRBD2, each matching 5 bases. The V gene lost 2 bases and the J gene lost 3 bases, with 13 bases spanning the gap. CDR3 size: 15 residues. Per germline, CDR1 KGHSH and CDR2 LQKENI. The DNA for the CDR3 is TGTGCCAGCTCACCAGGGACGGCAAGGAAAGAGACCCAGTACTTC. Amino acids: CASSPGTARKETQYF.

This clone has only one observation. This rearrangement joins TRBV20-1 to TRBJ1-1; the D gene is possibly TRBD1 (6 bases). This CDR3 is 13 amino acids long. V lost 3 bases to trimming and J lost 11 bases, with 19 bases between them. CDR1 and CDR2 from the germline V gene are DFQATT and SNEGSKA (reference sequence). In DNA form, the CDR3 reads TGCAGTGCTAGTCCCGGGAGGGGGAGGCAGGCTTTCTTT. It encodes CSASPGRGRQAFF.

The chain employs TRBV11-2 and TRBJ2-3, with D uncertain. The CDR3 runs to 15 residues. V gave up 3 bases and J gave up 0 bases, with 10 bases separating them. The germline V gene encodes CDR1 SGHAT and CDR2 FQNNGV. DNA for the CDR3: TGTGCCAGCAGCTTCAGCAGAACTAGCACAGATACGCAGTATTTT. Its translation is CASSFSRTSTDTQYF. Full variable domain (rest looked up from reference TRBV11-2 and TRBJ2-3): EAGVAQSPRYKIIEKRQSVAFWCNPISGHATLYWYQQILGQGPKLLIQFQNNGVVDDSQLPKDRFSAERLKGVDSTLKIQPAKLEDSAVYLCASSFSRTSTDTQYFGPGTRLTVL.

In its sample, this clone was seen once. V usage is TRBV6-4 and J usage is TRBJ2-7; D unresolved. Germline V gene sequence: CDR1 MRHNA, CDR2 SNTAGT. Trimming removed 4 bases from V and 4 bases from J, with 17 bases in between. This CDR3 has 15 amino acids. The CDR3 sequence is CASSVDNNGLYEQYF. The CDR3 bases are TGTGCCAGCAGTGTTGACAACAACGGTTTGTACGAGCAGTACTTC.